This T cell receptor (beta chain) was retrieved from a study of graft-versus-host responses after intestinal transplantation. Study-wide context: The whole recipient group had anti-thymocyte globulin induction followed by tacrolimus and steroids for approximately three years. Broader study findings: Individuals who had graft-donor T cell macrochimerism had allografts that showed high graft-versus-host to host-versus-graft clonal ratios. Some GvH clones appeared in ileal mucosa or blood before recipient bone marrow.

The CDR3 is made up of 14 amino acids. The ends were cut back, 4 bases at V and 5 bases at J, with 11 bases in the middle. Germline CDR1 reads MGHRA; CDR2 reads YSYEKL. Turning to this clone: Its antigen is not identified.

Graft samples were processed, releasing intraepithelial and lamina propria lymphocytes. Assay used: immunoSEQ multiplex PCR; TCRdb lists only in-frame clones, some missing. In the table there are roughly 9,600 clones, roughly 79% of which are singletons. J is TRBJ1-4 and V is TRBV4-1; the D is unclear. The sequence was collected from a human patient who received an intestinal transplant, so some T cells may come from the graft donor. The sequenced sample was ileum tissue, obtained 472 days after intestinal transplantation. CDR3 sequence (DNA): TGCGCCAGCAGCCCGTGGTGGGCAAATGAAAAACTGTTTTTT. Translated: CASSPWWANEKLFF.